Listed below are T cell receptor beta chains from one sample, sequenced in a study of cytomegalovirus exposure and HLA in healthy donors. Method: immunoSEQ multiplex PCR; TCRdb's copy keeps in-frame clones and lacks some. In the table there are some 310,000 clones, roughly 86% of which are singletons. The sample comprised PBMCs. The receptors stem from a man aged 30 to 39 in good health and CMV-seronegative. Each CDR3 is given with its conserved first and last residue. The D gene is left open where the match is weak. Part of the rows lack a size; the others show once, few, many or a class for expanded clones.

cdr3_aa: CASSPSLEQPQHF
cdr3_nt: TGTGCCAGCAGTCCTAGCTTAGAGCAGCCCCAGCATTTT
clone_size: -
v_call: TRBV11-2
d_call: -
j_call: TRBJ1-5

cdr3_aa: CASRLHRGVWETQYF
cdr3_nt: TGTGCAAGTCGTCTACACCGGGGGGTATGGGAGACCCAGTACTTC
clone_size: -
v_call: TRBV12-2
d_call: -
j_call: TRBJ2-5

cdr3_aa: CASSQDLSGNTIYF
cdr3_nt: TGCGCCAGCAGCCAAGATTTATCTGGAAACACCATATATTTT
clone_size: -
v_call: TRBV4-1
d_call: -
j_call: TRBJ1-3

cdr3_aa: CASSWGQVNDEQFF
cdr3_nt: TGCGCCAGCAGCTGGGGACAGGTCAATGATGAGCAGTTCTTC
clone_size: -
v_call: TRBV5-1
d_call: TRBD1
j_call: TRBJ2-1

cdr3_aa: CAWSEGISGNTIYF
cdr3_nt: TGTGCCTGGAGTGAGGGGATCTCTGGAAACACCATATATTTT
clone_size: -
v_call: TRBV30
d_call: -
j_call: TRBJ1-3

cdr3_aa: CASSQDWGVLGQASSYEQYF
cdr3_nt: TGCGCCAGCAGCCAAGATTGGGGGGTTCTGGGACAGGCAAGCTCCTACGAGCAGTACTTC
clone_size: -
v_call: TRBV4-1
d_call: TRBD1
j_call: TRBJ2-7

cdr3_aa: CASSLGSWTSGALGQFF
cdr3_nt: TGTGCCAGCAGCTTAGGGTCCTGGACTAGCGGGGCCTTAGGGCAGTTCTTC
clone_size: -
v_call: TRBV7-9
d_call: TRBD2
j_call: TRBJ2-1

cdr3_aa: CASSIRGGQQGYEQFF
cdr3_nt: TGTGCCAGTAGTATAAGGGGTGGCCAGCAGGGGTATGAGCAGTTCTTC
clone_size: -
v_call: TRBV19
d_call: -
j_call: TRBJ2-1

cdr3_aa: CASTDSTYEQYF
cdr3_nt: TGCGCCAGCACGGACAGCACCTACGAGCAGTACTTC
clone_size: -
v_call: TRBV10-1
d_call: -
j_call: TRBJ2-7

cdr3_aa: CASSVGQESYGYTF
cdr3_nt: TGTGCCAGCAGTGTGGGACAGGAGTCCTATGGCTACACCTTC
clone_size: -
v_call: TRBV6-1
d_call: TRBD1
j_call: TRBJ1-2

cdr3_aa: CASSPGQNTEAFF
cdr3_nt: TGTGCCAGCTCACCAGGACAGAACACTGAAGCTTTCTTT
clone_size: few
v_call: TRBV18
d_call: -
j_call: TRBJ1-1

cdr3_aa: CASSYEGQPTF
cdr3_nt: TGTGCCAGCAGTTACGAGGGACAGCCTACCTTC
clone_size: -
v_call: TRBV6-5
d_call: TRBD1
j_call: TRBJ1-2

cdr3_aa: CASRGNSYEQYF
cdr3_nt: TGTGCCAGCAGGGGCAACTCCTACGAGCAGTACTTC
clone_size: few
v_call: TRBV6-5
d_call: -
j_call: TRBJ2-7

cdr3_aa: CASSLSWNTEAFF
cdr3_nt: TGTGCCAGCAGCTTGTCTTGGAACACTGAAGCTTTCTTT
clone_size: -
v_call: TRBV5-5
d_call: -
j_call: TRBJ1-1

cdr3_aa: CASSYAANYGYTF
cdr3_nt: TGTGCCAGCAGTTACGCAGCTAACTATGGCTACACCTTC
clone_size: -
v_call: TRBV6-5
d_call: -
j_call: TRBJ1-2

cdr3_aa: CASSGPTDYGYTF
cdr3_nt: TGTGCCAGTAGTGGGCCCACGGACTATGGCTACACCTTC
clone_size: -
v_call: TRBV19
d_call: -
j_call: TRBJ1-2

cdr3_aa: CASSLLTSVNEQYF
cdr3_nt: TGTGCCAGCAGCTTATTAACTAGCGTCAACGAGCAGTACTTC
clone_size: once
v_call: TRBV7-2
d_call: TRBD2
j_call: TRBJ2-7

cdr3_aa: CASSIQGPLGEQFF
cdr3_nt: TGTGCCAGTAGTATTCAGGGGCCCCTGGGTGAGCAGTTCTTC
clone_size: -
v_call: TRBV19
d_call: -
j_call: TRBJ2-1

cdr3_aa: CASSFGRVPNEQYF
cdr3_nt: TGTGCCAGCAGTTTTGGGAGGGTCCCCAACGAGCAGTACTTC
clone_size: -
v_call: TRBV28
d_call: TRBD2
j_call: TRBJ2-7

cdr3_aa: CASAHTVFNYGYTF
cdr3_nt: TGTGCCAGCGCCCACACAGTCTTTAACTATGGCTACACCTTC
clone_size: -
v_call: TRBV14
d_call: -
j_call: TRBJ1-2

cdr3_aa: CAWSGASYEQYF
cdr3_nt: TGTGCCTGGAGTGGGGCGAGCTACGAGCAGTACTTC
clone_size: -
v_call: TRBV30
d_call: -
j_call: TRBJ2-7

cdr3_aa: CASRGQSSTDTQYF
cdr3_nt: TGTGCCAGCAGGGGACAGTCTAGCACAGATACGCAGTATTTT
clone_size: -
v_call: TRBV27
d_call: TRBD1
j_call: TRBJ2-3

cdr3_aa: CASSQGADTQYF
cdr3_nt: TGTGCCAGCAGTCAGGGGGCAGATACGCAGTATTTT
clone_size: once
v_call: TRBV7-9
d_call: TRBD1
j_call: TRBJ2-3

cdr3_aa: CASSEAIQGSVYEQYF
cdr3_nt: TGTGCCAGCAGTGAAGCGATACAGGGATCGGTCTACGAGCAGTACTTC
clone_size: once
v_call: TRBV6-1
d_call: -
j_call: TRBJ2-7

cdr3_aa: CASSRDRNEKLFF
cdr3_nt: TGTGCCAGCAGTCGCGACAGAAATGAAAAACTGTTTTTT
clone_size: once
v_call: TRBV7-7
d_call: -
j_call: TRBJ1-4

cdr3_aa: CASSIDPLEAFF
cdr3_nt: TGTGCCAGTAGTATAGATCCCCTTGAAGCTTTCTTT
clone_size: -
v_call: TRBV19
d_call: -
j_call: TRBJ1-1

cdr3_aa: CASSLLGGAKETQYF
cdr3_nt: TGTGCCAGCAGCTTACTCGGGGGGGCCAAAGAGACCCAGTACTTC
clone_size: -
v_call: TRBV5-6
d_call: TRBD2
j_call: TRBJ2-5

cdr3_aa: CASRVLADTGELFF
cdr3_nt: TGTGCCAGCAGGGTTCTAGCGGACACCGGGGAGCTGTTTTTT
clone_size: -
v_call: TRBV6-1
d_call: TRBD2
j_call: TRBJ2-2